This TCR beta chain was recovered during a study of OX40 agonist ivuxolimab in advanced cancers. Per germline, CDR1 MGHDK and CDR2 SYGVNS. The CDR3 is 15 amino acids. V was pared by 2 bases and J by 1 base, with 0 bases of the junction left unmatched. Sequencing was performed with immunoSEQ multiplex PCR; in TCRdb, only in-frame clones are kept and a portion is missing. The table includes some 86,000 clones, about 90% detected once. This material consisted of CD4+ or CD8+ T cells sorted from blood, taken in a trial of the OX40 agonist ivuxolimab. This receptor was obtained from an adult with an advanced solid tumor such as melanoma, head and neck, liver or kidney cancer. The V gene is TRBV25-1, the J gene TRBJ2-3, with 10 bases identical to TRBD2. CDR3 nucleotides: TGTGCCAGCAGTGAACTAGCGGGAGGCACAGATACGCAGTATTTT. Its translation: CASSELAGGTDTQYF.